These T cell receptor beta chains were read from a single sample in a study of neoadjuvant anti-PD-1 for oral cavity cancer. Profiling relied on immunoSEQ multiplex PCR, and the TCRdb table lists in-frame clones only, not all of them. This sample yields some 17,000 clones, of which approximately 61% are seen a single time; approximately 2.6% belongs to the top ten. This material consisted of PBMCs, taken before nivolumab (anti-PD-1) treatment. These receptors all come from a person aged 40 to 85 with oral cavity squamous cell carcinoma. Each CDR3 is given with its conserved first and last residue. A D gene is named only where the DNA matches it firmly. The size entry is marked missing in some rows and otherwise reads once, few, many or a size class.

.	TRBJ2-3	.	TRBV30	TGTGCCTGGAGTAGAGGGGGAGCAGATACGCAGTATTTT	CAWSRGGADTQYF
.	TRBJ2-7	TRBD2	TRBV10-3	TGTGCCATCAGTGAGTCAGCGGGAAGCTCCTACGAGCAGTACTTC	CAISESAGSSYEQYF
.	TRBJ1-5	TRBD1	TRBV6-5	TGTGCCAGCAGTTCGGGACAGACCTTCAATCAGCCCCAGCATTTT	CASSSGQTFNQPQHF
.	TRBJ1-1	.	TRBV6-5	TGTGCCAGCAGTCAGAAAACAGGGATTAACACTGAAGCTTTCTTT	CASSQKTGINTEAFF
.	TRBJ1-4	.	TRBV6-1	TGTGCCAGCAGGGCTGGGGGTGAAAAACTGTTTTTT	CASRAGGEKLFF
.	TRBJ1-4	.	TRBV30	TGTGCCTGGAGTTTCGGGGAAGCGCATGAAAAACTGTTTTTT	CAWSFGEAHEKLFF
few	TRBJ2-7	.	TRBV15	TGTGCCACCAGCAGTACTCGCGAACGGCCCTCCTACGAGCAGTACTTC	CATSSTRERPSYEQYF
.	TRBJ2-1	TRBD1	TRBV19	TGTGCCAGTACCTTTATGGCAGGGGGCAGTGAGCAGTTCTTC	CASTFMAGGSEQFF
.	TRBJ2-7	TRBD2	TRBV28	TGTGCCAGCAGTCGACGGACTAGCTCCTACGAGCAGTACTTC	CASSRRTSSYEQYF
few	TRBJ2-3	TRBD2	TRBV29-1	TGCAGCGCCAGTACCGGGACTAGCAGCGTTGTGCAGTATTTT	CSASTGTSSVVQYF
.	TRBJ1-5	TRBD1	TRBV6-5	TGTGCCAGCAGAGGACAGGGAGATCAGCCCCAGCATTTT	CASRGQGDQPQHF
.	TRBJ2-5	TRBD1	TRBV2	TGTGCCAGCAGGGTCCACAGGGGGCGAAGGGGGGAGACCCAGTACTTC	CASRVHRGRRGETQYF
.	TRBJ1-3	.	TRBV7-9	TGTGCCAGCAGCTTCGGGGTCTCTGGAAACACCATATATTTT	CASSFGVSGNTIYF
.	TRBJ2-5	.	TRBV5-4	TGTGCCAGCAGCTTAACAGGGGAGGGGGAGACCCAGTACTTC	CASSLTGEGETQYF
few	TRBJ1-2	TRBD1	TRBV6-1	TGTGCCAGCAGTGTGGGACAGGGTCTTGGCTACACCTTC	CASSVGQGLGYTF
.	TRBJ1-2	.	TRBV19	TGTGCCAGTAGTATAGGAGGAGACGGCTACACCTTC	CASSIGGDGYTF
.	TRBJ2-5	.	TRBV9	TGTGCCAGCAGCGTAGGTCTATCACAAGAGACCCAGTACTTC	CASSVGLSQETQYF
.	TRBJ1-1	TRBD1	TRBV10-3	TGTGCCATCAGGACCGGGACAGGAATGAACACTGAAGCTTTCTTT	CAIRTGTGMNTEAFF
.	TRBJ2-7	.	TRBV2	TGTGCCAGCAGTCAGTCGGACGAGCAGTACTTC	CASSQSDEQYF
.	TRBJ1-3	.	TRBV30	TGTGCCTGGAGTGCCCTGCGTGGCCCTGGAAACACCATATATTTT	CAWSALRGPGNTIYF
few	TRBJ1-2	TRBD1	TRBV28	TGTGCCAGCAGCACCGGGACAGAATCAACTTTCTATGGCTACACCTTC	CASSTGTESTFYGYTF
.	TRBJ2-7	TRBD1	TRBV27	TGTGCCAGCAGGGCCGGGACAGGGTCCTCCGAGCAGTACTTC	CASRAGTGSSEQYF
.	TRBJ2-3	.	TRBV9	TGTGCCAGCAGCGTAGGAAGGGATACGCAGTATTTT	CASSVGRDTQYF
.	TRBJ1-4	.	TRBV6-1	TGTGCCAGCAGTTCAAGGGGTAATGAAAACCTGTTTTTT	CASSSRGNENLFF
medium-sized	TRBJ2-1	TRBD2	TRBV9	TGTGCCAGCAGCGTAGTGGCTAGCGGGAGGGGCTTTCCGGGGGAGCAGTTCTTC	CASSVVASGRGFPGEQFF
.	TRBJ1-1	.	TRBV5-4	TGTGCCAGCAGCAGCCGGGACCACACTGAAGCTTTCTTT	CASSSRDHTEAFF
.	TRBJ2-7	.	TRBV5-8	TGTGCCAGCAGCCTTGAAGGTAACAGGATCAGTGAGCAGTACTTC	CASSLEGNRISEQYF
.	TRBJ1-1	.	TRBV7-8	TGTGCCAGCAGCTTAGCGGGGAGGGGCACTGAAGCTTTCTTT	CASSLAGRGTEAFF
.	TRBJ2-7	TRBD1	TRBV2	TGTGCCAGCAGTGATCGACAGGGCCCCTACGAGCAGTACTTC	CASSDRQGPYEQYF
.	TRBJ1-2	TRBD1	TRBV7-9	TGTGCCAGCAGCTCCGGACAGGGCTATGGCTACACCTTC	CASSSGQGYGYTF
.	TRBJ1-5	.	TRBV10-2	TGCGCCAGCAGTGAGTTCTCGGACAATCAGCCCCAGCATTTT	CASSEFSDNQPQHF
.	TRBJ2-1	TRBD2	TRBV2	TGTGCCAGCACCGGGGAGGGATCCTCCTACAATGAGCAGTTCTTC	CASTGEGSSYNEQFF
.	TRBJ1-3	.	TRBV11-2	TGTGCCAGCAGCTCCCAGACAGTCAGCTCTGGAAACACCATATATTTT	CASSSQTVSSGNTIYF
.	TRBJ2-1	.	TRBV30	TGTGCCTGGAGGGAGGTTCCCGTCTACAATGAGCAGTTCTTC	CAWREVPVYNEQFF
.	TRBJ2-5	.	TRBV5-1	TGCGCCAGCAATTTAGGGGAGACCCAGTACTTC	CASNLGETQYF